The next 9 T cell receptor beta chains were all read from a single sample in a study of cytomegalovirus exposure and HLA in healthy donors. With 60 Vbeta and 13 Jbeta primers, the PCR was carried out. Libraries were prepared by immunoSEQ multiplex PCR; TCRdb keeps only in-frame clonotypes and omits some of them. This repertoire shows about 93,000 clones, around four fifths found once; its top ten account for about 2%. Sequencing input: PBMCs. The receptors shown here come from a boy aged 10-17 years in good health and CMV-seronegative.

The chain combines TRBV2 with TRBJ2-6; maybe TRBD1 (5 bases). V lost 1 base and J 2 bases, leaving 6 bases between the germline ends. This CDR3 has 15 residues. In germline, CDR1 is SNHLY, CDR2 FYNNEI. CDR3 DNA: TGTGCCAGCAGTGAAGAGGGGCCTGGGGCCAACGTCCTGACTTTC. Amino acids: CASSEEGPGANVLTF. The full variable domain, completed using reference TRBV2 and TRBJ2-6, is EPEVTQTPSHQVTQMGQEVILRCVPISNHLYFYWYRQILGQKVEFLVSFYNNEISEKSEIFDDQFSVERPDGSNFTLKIRSTKLEDSAMYFCASSEEGPGANVLTFGAGSRLTVL.

The V call is TRBV7-8, the J call TRBJ2-5; the D is unclear. The end of the DNA fits TRBJ2-7 better, so the J call may be wrong. This CDR3 contains 13 residues. In germline, CDR1 is SGHVS, CDR2 FQNEAQ. CDR3 DNA: TGTGCCAGCAGCCCTATAGCCTACTACGAGCAGTACTTC. Amino acid sequence: CASSPIAYYEQYF.

This clone has just a few counts. The rearrangement uses TRBV7-2 and TRBJ2-6; perhaps TRBD1 as D (6 bases). This CDR3 contains 14 residues. Looked up from germline, CDR1 is SGHTA and CDR2 is FQGNSA. V lost 5 bases to trimming and J lost 6 bases, with 11 bases between them. The CDR3 DNA reads as TGTGCCAGCAGCCCCGGACAGACGGCCAACGTCCTGACTTTC. Its protein product is CASSPGQTANVLTF. The full variable domain, rest sourced from reference TRBV7-2 and TRBJ2-6, is GAGVSQSPSNKVTEKGKDVELRCDPISGHTALYWYRQSLGQGLEFLIYFQGNSAPDKSGLPSDRFSAERTGGSVSTLTIQRTQQEDSAVYLCASSPGQTANVLTFGAGSRLTVL.

The J gene is TRBJ1-2, the V gene TRBV2, with D unresolved. V was pared by 8 bases and J by 7 bases, with 20 bases between. The CDR3 runs to 14 residues. The germline V gene has CDR1 SNHLY and CDR2 FYNNEI. CDR3: CASSSVTGWIGYTF. The CDR3 DNA follows: TGTGCCAGCTCTAGTGTAACCGGATGGATTGGCTACACCTTC.

J is TRBJ2-6 and V is TRBV29-1; weak D call: TRBD2 (5 bases). CDR3 size: 14 residues. Trimming cost V 7 bases and J 8 bases, with 18 bases left between them. Germline V gene lookup returns CDR1 SQVTM and CDR2 ANQGSEA. The CDR3 spells CSAYRTESSNVLTF. The CDR3 region has the DNA TGCAGCGCATACCGGACTGAATCCTCCAACGTCCTGACTTTC.

This chain links TRBV6-5 with TRBJ2-3; D not resolved. CDR1 MNHEY and CDR2 SVGAGI come from the germline V gene. The CDR3 totals 14 residues. The ends were cut back, 1 base at V and 4 bases at J, with 9 bases in the middle. For the CDR3, the DNA is TGTGCCAGCAGTTACTGGGCTCAATCAGATACGCAGTATTTT. Protein sequence: CASSYWAQSDTQYF.

This clone came up a few times. The chain links TRBV9 to TRBJ1-2; 7 nucleotides agree with TRBD1. The CDR3 totals 15 residues. V lost 4 bases to trimming and J lost 4 bases; unmatched junction nucleotides: 10. Germline assignment: CDR1 SGDLS and CDR2 YYNGEE. The CDR3 DNA sequence: TGTGCCAGCAGCTCACTACCGGGACAGATCTATGGCTACACCTTC. Translation gives CASSSLPGQIYGYTF.

This clone was seen a handful of times. This chain uses TRBV2 with TRBJ2-1; 7 bases match TRBD2. CDR1 is SNHLY, CDR2 FYNNEI, per germline. This CDR3 has 13 residues. The V and J ends lost 7 bases and 9 bases, in that order; junction bases with no gene match: 9. The CDR3 loop reads CASKGGSVAEQFF. The CDR3, as DNA: TGTGCCAGCAAGGGCGGGAGCGTCGCTGAGCAGTTCTTC.

This clone appeared a few times. V gene TRBV6-5 combines with J gene TRBJ1-3; 8 positions agree with TRBD1. From germline, CDR1 is MNHEY and CDR2 SVGAGI. V trimming: 5 bases; J trimming: 4 bases; junction bases outside the gene matches: 4. The CDR3 has 14 residues. The CDR3 region has the DNA TGTGCCAGCAGTCGCGGGACAGGAGGAAACACCATATATTTT. This sequence encodes CASSRGTGGNTIYF.